These 25 T cell receptor beta chains share one sample of origin, sequenced in a study of T cells in Graves' hyperthyroidism and ophthalmopathy. Researchers amplified the TCR beta CDR3 regions from RNA transcripts. A set of HTBI primers served as the primers for a first-round RT-PCR of the TCR CDR3. TCRdb reprocessed the multiplex PCR reads via MiXCR and lists one record per CDR3 protein. The table records fewer than 800,000 distinct CDR3 sequences, over 15% of them present only once. Sequenced material: blood. All receptors derive from a man younger than 30 with Graves' hyperthyroidism.

This clonotype showed up just a few times. The chain combines TRBV20-1 with TRBJ2-3, with TRBD2 matching over 9 bases. CDR1 is DFQATT, CDR2 SNEGSKA, per germline (reference sequence). The V gene end was trimmed by 4 bases and the J gene end by 2 bases; junction bases not matched to a gene: 1. This CDR3 has 13 amino acids. CDR3 protein: CSATSGNTDTQYF. CDR3 DNA sequence: TGCAGTGCTACTAGCGGGAACACAGATACGCAGTATTTT.

There are many counts of this clonotype. Here the CDR3 reads CASSERRVPQYF. The CDR3 nucleotides read TGTGCCAGCAGTGAAAGGAGAGTGCCCCAGTACTTC. V and J are TRBV2 and TRBJ2-5; D ambiguous. This CDR3 comprises 12 residues. V was shortened by 2 bases and J by 9 bases, with 10 bases between the two germline ends. Per germline, CDR1 SNHLY and CDR2 FYNNEI.

The chain is built from TRBV7-9 and TRBJ2-2; 10 positions agree with TRBD1. With V trimmed by 5 bases and J by 8 bases, 8 bases remained unmatched. The germline gives CDR1 SEHNR, CDR2 FQNEAQ (reference sequence). The length of the CDR3 is 15 residues. The CDR3 nucleotides read TGTGCCAGCAGCCTCGGGACAGGGGAGACTGGGGAGCTGTTTTTT. Residues: CASSLGTGETGELFF.

The J gene is TRBJ1-3, the V gene TRBV7-2, with no clear D. The ends were cut back, 1 base at V and 0 bases at J, with 16 bases in the middle. CDR1 is SGHTA, CDR2 FQGNSA, per germline. This CDR3 has 18 residues. This CDR3 is CASSLGGDTFFSGNTIYF. The CDR3 region has the DNA TGTGCCAGCAGCTTAGGGGGTGACACGTTCTTCTCTGGAAACACCATATATTTT.

The table lists this clonotype with many counts. V gene TRBV12-3 or TRBV12-4 combines with J gene TRBJ1-1, with 7 bases fitting TRBD1. The CDR3 consists of 13 residues. V shed 8 bases, J shed 0 bases, and the junction held 3 bases outside the gene matches. CDR3 loop: CASGDRLNTEAFF. The CDR3 DNA reads as TGTGCCAGCGGGGACAGATTGAACACTGAAGCTTTCTTT.

This sequence joins TRBV28 and TRBJ1-3; 8 nucleotides match TRBD1. Trimming removed 3 bases from V and 4 bases from J; junction bases left unmatched: 14. CDR1 is MDHEN, CDR2 SYDVKM, per germline. CDR3 length: 18 amino acids. CDR3 region: CASSFEGTQGVGGNTIYF. The CDR3 DNA sequence: TGTGCCAGCAGTTTTGAGGGGACACAGGGGGTGGGCGGAAACACCATATATTTT.

This clonotype was observed many times. V is TRBV9 and J is TRBJ2-7; 13 bases are shared with TRBD2. The V and J ends lost 3 bases and 7 bases, in that order; junction bases with no gene match: 4. Per germline, CDR1 SGDLS and CDR2 YYNGEE. CDR3 length: 14 amino acids. The DNA for the CDR3 is TGTGCCAGCAGCGGACTAGCGGGAGGTAAAGAGCAGTACTTC. Translation gives CASSGLAGGKEQYF. Full variable domain (missing parts from reference TRBV9 and TRBJ2-7): DSGVTQTPKHLITATGQRVTLRCSPRSGDLSVYWYQQSLDQGLQFLIQYYNGEERAKGNILERFSAQQFPDLHSELNLSSLELGDSALYFCASSGLAGGKEQYFGPGTRLTVT.

The V and J genes are TRBV28 and TRBJ2-5; D ambiguous. Germline CDR1 reads MDHEN; CDR2 reads SYDVKM. The CDR3 contains 11 residues. V lost 3 bases and J lost 7, with 6 bases in between. The CDR3 region is CASSFEWTQYF. CDR3 coding DNA: TGTGCCAGCAGTTTTGAGTGGACCCAGTACTTC.

At least ten counts were recorded for this clonotype. This sequence joins TRBV27 and TRBJ2-7; D gene ambiguous. V was shortened by 0 bases and J by 5 bases, with 8 bases between the two germline ends. This CDR3 is built from 13 residues. CDR1 and CDR2 (germline): MNHEY, SMNVEV (reference sequence). The CDR3 protein is CASSLSPPNEQYF. In DNA form, the CDR3 reads TGTGCCAGCAGTTTATCACCTCCCAACGAGCAGTACTTC.

Many counts were recorded for this clonotype. V usage is TRBV6-1 and J usage is TRBJ2-7; 7 bases align to TRBD1. The CDR3 contains 13 residues. The germline gives CDR1 MNHNS, CDR2 SASEGT. V lost 6 bases to trimming and J lost 2 bases; unmatched junction nucleotides: 4. The CDR3 region is CASSDRATYEQYF. CDR3 coding DNA: TGTGCCAGCAGCGACAGGGCTACCTACGAGCAGTACTTC.

This clonotype was seen at least ten times. The CDR3 sequence is CASSYTSGGGADTQYF. The CDR3 coding sequence is TGTGCCAGCAGTTACACTAGCGGGGGTGGGGCAGATACGCAGTATTTT. The rearrangement joins TRBV27 to TRBJ2-3, with TRBD2 matching over 11 bases. Germline lookup yields CDR1 MNHEY and CDR2 SMNVEV (reference sequence). V trimming: 4 bases; J trimming: 4 bases; junction bases outside the gene matches: 7. The CDR3 has 16 amino acids.

This clonotype was seen at least ten times. The CDR3 DNA follows: TGTGCCAGCAAAGGGACTAGCGGGAGTGGTAGCGAGCAGTACTTC. Its translation: CASKGTSGSGSEQYF. The chain carries TRBV2 and TRBJ2-7; 14 positions agree with TRBD2. CDR1 and CDR2 (germline): SNHLY, FYNNEI. The CDR3 runs 15 residues. Germline trimming cut 7 bases from V and 6 bases from J; bases unmatched to any gene: 8.

This rearrangement joins TRBV7-2 to TRBJ2-7; 9 bases agree with TRBD1. The germline CDR1 and CDR2 sequences are SGHTA and FQGNSA. CDR3 size: 15 residues. V lost 2 bases and J lost 4; bases outside the gene matches: 6. The CDR3 bases are TGTGCCAGCAGCTTAATGGGACAGGGTCTTTACGAGCAGTACTTC. Translating gives CASSLMGQGLYEQYF.

This clonotype was observed a handful of times. The gene calls are TRBV5-6 and TRBJ2-5; D perhaps matches TRBD2 (7 bases). This CDR3 has 14 residues. The V gene lost 3 bases and the J gene lost 3 bases, with 12 bases spanning the gap. CDR1 is SGHDT, CDR2 YYEEEE, per germline. For the CDR3, the DNA is TGTGCCAGCAGCTCACAGGGAGGGAAAGAGACCCAGTACTTC. Translation: CASSSQGGKETQYF.

The chain couples TRBV7-8 to TRBJ2-1; 7 nucleotides match TRBD2. V shed 3 bases, J shed 4 bases, and the junction held 6 bases outside the gene matches. Germline-derived CDR1 and CDR2 are SGHVS and FQNEAQ. This CDR3 region has 15 residues. The CDR3 sequence is CASSLRTSQYNEQFF. CDR3 sequence (DNA): TGTGCCAGCAGCTTGCGGACTAGTCAATACAATGAGCAGTTCTTC.

Here the CDR3 DNA reads TGTGCCAGTAGTATAGCGGGGGACAGGGAAGGCTACACCTTC. Its protein product is CASSIAGDREGYTF. The chain combines TRBV19 with TRBJ1-2; TRBD1 agrees at 9 bases. In germline, CDR1 is LNHDA, CDR2 SQIVND (reference sequence). The CDR3 has 14 residues. V lost 1 base to trimming and J lost 8 bases; unmatched junction nucleotides: 5.

The chain links TRBV28 to TRBJ2-2; maybe TRBD1 (6 bases). Germline V gene sequence: CDR1 MDHEN, CDR2 SYDVKM. V was cut by 3 bases and J by 1 base, with 12 bases left in between. The CDR3 is made up of 16 amino acids. In DNA form, the CDR3 reads TGTGCCAGCAGTTTTCTCACAGGGTTGAACACCGGGGAGCTGTTTTTT. Translated, it gives CASSFLTGLNTGELFF.

This clonotype has a handful of counts. The chain has TRBV9 and TRBJ2-5; the match to TRBD1 covers 7 bases. Germline values: CDR1 SGDLS, CDR2 YYNGEE. CDR3 length: 15 residues. J gave up 5 bases and V 2 bases, and 9 bases lay outside the gene matches. CDR3 protein: CASSVGGWGQETQYF. The CDR3 coding sequence is TGTGCCAGCAGCGTTGGCGGGTGGGGACAGGAGACCCAGTACTTC. Filled out from reference TRBV9 and TRBJ2-5, the complete variable domain reads DSGVTQTPKHLITATGQRVTLRCSPRSGDLSVYWYQQSLDQGLQFLIQYYNGEERAKGNILERFSAQQFPDLHSELNLSSLELGDSALYFCASSVGGWGQETQYFGPGTRLLVL.

There are many counts of this clonotype. DNA for the CDR3: TGTGCCAGCACTCGCACCAGCGGGAGGGCCGATGGTGAGCAGTTCTTC. It specifies CASTRTSGRADGEQFF. This rearrangement joins TRBV28 to TRBJ2-1, with 10 bases lining up with TRBD2. CDR3 length equals 16 residues. J was trimmed by 9 bases and V by 7 bases; bases with no gene match: 15. Germline V lookup: CDR1 MDHEN, CDR2 SYDVKM.

The chain employs TRBV10-3 and TRBJ1-2; 9 bases agree with TRBD1. Germline-derived CDR1 and CDR2 are ENHRY and SYGVKD. The V segment lost 3 bases and the J segment 2 bases; nucleotides outside the gene matches: 4. There are 15 residues in the CDR3. The CDR3 region is CAISDLGTGNYGYTF. Here the CDR3 DNA reads TGTGCCATCAGTGACTTGGGGACAGGGAACTATGGCTACACCTTC.

This chain joins TRBV20-1 and TRBJ2-3, with TRBD2 matching over 12 bases. Per the germline V gene, CDR1 is DFQATT and CDR2 is SNEGSKA (reference sequence). CDR3 size: 16 residues. V shed 4 bases and J 3 bases; nucleotides not matched to a gene: 8. The CDR3 loop is CSAKGASGRGTDTQYF. The CDR3 DNA is TGCAGTGCTAAGGGGGCTAGCGGGAGGGGAACAGATACGCAGTATTTT.

This clonotype was observed at least ten times. The chain links TRBV25-1 to TRBJ2-1; 8 positions match TRBD2. The ends lost 7 bases at V and 2 bases at J; junction bases unmatched: 7. The CDR3 is 15 residues long. Germline lookup yields CDR1 MGHDK and CDR2 SYGVNS. The CDR3 DNA is TGTGCCAGCACCCTCACTAGCGGAGCCTACAATGAGCAGTTCTTC. Translation: CASTLTSGAYNEQFF.

This clonotype was detected ten times or more. The gene calls are TRBV12-3 or TRBV12-4 and TRBJ2-7; 9 nucleotides line up with TRBD2. The CDR3 has 14 residues. Trimming removed 4 bases from V and 2 bases from J; junction bases left unmatched: 3. The CDR3 region is CASSWLAGPYEQYF. For the CDR3, the DNA is TGTGCCAGCAGTTGGCTAGCGGGACCCTACGAGCAGTACTTC.

This clonotype was seen more than once but under ten times. The V gene is TRBV9, the J gene TRBJ2-5, with D possibly TRBD1 on 6 matching bases. Between the trimmed V and J ends, which lost 0 bases and 5 bases, there was a span of 11 bases. The CDR3 extends over 14 amino acids. Per germline, CDR1 SGDLS and CDR2 YYNGEE. CDR3 DNA sequence: TGTGCCAGCAGCGTAGGGGGGCGAAGGGAGACCCAGTACTTC. Amino acids: CASSVGGRRETQYF.

CDR3 nucleotides: TGTGCCAGCACAAATGGGGTCGGAGATAATTCACCCCTCCACTTT. Encoded protein: CASTNGVGDNSPLHF. The chain links TRBV2 to TRBJ1-6; D is unresolved. The CDR3 length is 15 residues. CDR1 is SNHLY, CDR2 FYNNEI, per germline. The V end lost 7 bases, the J end lost 5 bases, and 15 bases lay between the germline ends.